The entry below describes one T cell receptor (beta chain). The data are from a study of blood T cell repertoires in COVID-19. Repertoires were generated with immunoSEQ multiplex PCR, while TCRdb's copy carries only in-frame clones and drops some. The data show around 300,000 clones, approximately 91% seen once. Categorization into cohorts depended on clinical history that participants reported. V lost 2 bases and J lost 7, with 12 bases in between. The CDR3 runs 15 residues. CDR1 and CDR2 (germline): LNHDA, SQIVND (reference sequence). This sequence originates from a woman aged 25-40 years who had recovered from COVID-19. Material: PBMCs or T cells enriched from blood (not recorded which). V gene TRBV19 combines with J gene TRBJ1-6; a weak D match, TRBD1 (5 bases). As DNA, the CDR3 is TGTGCCAGTAGTATAATCGGCAGGGAAAATTCACCCCTCCACTTT. This encodes CASSIIGRENSPLHF.